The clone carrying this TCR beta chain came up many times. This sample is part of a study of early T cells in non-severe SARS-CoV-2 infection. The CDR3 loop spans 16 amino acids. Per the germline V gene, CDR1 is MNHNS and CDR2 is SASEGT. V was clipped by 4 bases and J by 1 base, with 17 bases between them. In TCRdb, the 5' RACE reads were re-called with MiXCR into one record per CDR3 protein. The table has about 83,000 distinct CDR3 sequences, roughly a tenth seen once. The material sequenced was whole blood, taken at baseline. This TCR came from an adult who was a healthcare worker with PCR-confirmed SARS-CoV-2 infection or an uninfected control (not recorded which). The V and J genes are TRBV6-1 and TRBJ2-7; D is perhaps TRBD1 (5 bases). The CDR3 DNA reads TGTGCCAGCAGTGCAGCTAAGGGGATGGGGTCCTACGAGCAGTACTTC. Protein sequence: CASSAAKGMGSYEQYF.